Sequencing of this TCR beta chain was carried out in a study of cytomegalovirus exposure and HLA in healthy donors. Study-level findings and limits: Earlier results showed most TCR beta V segments being productive about 87% or about 30% of the time. Among TCR beta chains of equal frequency, HLA-associated ones were more clonally expanded in a later analysis. Being indistinguishable, some V segments were excluded, TRBV6-2 and TRBV6-3 among them.

A multiplex PCR was run with 60 Vbeta primers and 13 Jbeta primers. The data were produced by immunoSEQ multiplex PCR, yet TCRdb's version contains in-frame clones alone and is incomplete. The table lists 150,000 to 200,000 clones, over 60% of them singletons. This clone has more than one count but fewer than ten. Antigen specificity is unknown. The CDR3 covers 14 residues. Germline CDR1 reads MNHNY; CDR2 reads SVGAGI (reference sequence). V lost 5 bases and J 3 bases, leaving 13 bases between the germline ends. This sequence joins TRBV6-6 and TRBJ1-1; possibly TRBD1 for D (5 bases). The receptor was derived from a man aged 40-50 years in good health and CMV-seronegative. Sequenced sample: PBMCs. In DNA, the CDR3 is TGTGCCAGCAGTCTCCGCGGAGGGGACACTGAAGCTTTCTTT. The encoded protein is CASSLRGGDTEAFF.